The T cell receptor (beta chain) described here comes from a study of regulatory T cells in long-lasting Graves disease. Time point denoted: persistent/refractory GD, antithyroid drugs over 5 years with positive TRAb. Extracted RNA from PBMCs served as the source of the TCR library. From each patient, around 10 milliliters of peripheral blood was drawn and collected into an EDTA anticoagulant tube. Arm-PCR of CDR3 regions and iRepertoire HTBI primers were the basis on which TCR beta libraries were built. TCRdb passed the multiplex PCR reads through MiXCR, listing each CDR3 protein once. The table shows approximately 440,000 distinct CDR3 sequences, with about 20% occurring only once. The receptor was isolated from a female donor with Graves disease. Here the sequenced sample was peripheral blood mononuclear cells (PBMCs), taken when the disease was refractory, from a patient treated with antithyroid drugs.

CDR3 loop: CASSILNEQFF. CDR3 coding DNA: TGTGCCAGTAGTATTTTGAATGAGCAGTTCTTC. The chain is built from TRBV19 and TRBJ2-1; D ambiguous. Germline V CDR1 and CDR2: LNHDA, SQIVND (reference sequence). V was cut by 3 bases and J by 7 bases, with 4 bases left in between. This CDR3 comprises 11 residues.